This entry lists 21 T cell receptor beta chains sequenced from one sample in a study of cytomegalovirus exposure and HLA in healthy donors. PCR amplification relied on 60 Vbeta primers (plus 13 Jbeta primers). The method was immunoSEQ multiplex PCR; TCRdb's version includes in-frame clones alone and lacks a portion of them. Of over 130,000 clones listed, around 75% were seen once; the top ten hold over 1%. The sequencing input was PBMCs. The receptor set was obtained from a female donor in good health and CMV-seronegative.

In its sample, this clone was seen once. The V call is TRBV29-1, the J call TRBJ1-1, with D perhaps TRBD1 (6 bases). Germline V gene data show CDR1 as SQVTM and CDR2 as ANQGSEA. Deletions cut 1 base from V and 6 bases from J, with 12 bases between. The CDR3 consists of 13 residues. The CDR3 DNA follows: TGCAGCGTTGAAGTAGTACAGGGCGCTGAAGCTTTCTTT. It is translated as CSVEVVQGAEAFF.

The gene calls are TRBV4-1 and TRBJ2-1, with 7 nucleotides matching TRBD1. V shed 0 bases and J 3 bases; nucleotides not matched to a gene: 8. CDR1 and CDR2 (germline): MGHRA, YSYEKL. CDR3 length: 17 residues. The CDR3: CASSQDLGRGYYNEQFF. Here the CDR3 DNA reads TGCGCCAGCAGCCAAGATCTAGGCAGGGGGTACTACAATGAGCAGTTCTTC.

The genes are TRBV2 and TRBJ1-1; possible D gene TRBD1, 5 bases. Trimming shortened V by 7 bases and J by 5 bases, and 23 bases separated the two germline ends. Germline V CDR1 and CDR2: SNHLY, FYNNEI. The CDR3 extends over 16 amino acids. This chain's CDR3 is CASIIIFRGGRTEAFF. DNA of the CDR3: TGTGCCAGCATTATTATTTTCCGGGGGGGTAGAACTGAAGCTTTCTTT.

The chain uses TRBV7-2 and TRBJ2-3; 11 bases map to TRBD2. The V gene end was trimmed by 2 bases and the J gene end by 3 bases; junction bases not matched to a gene: 7. This CDR3 has 17 residues. The germline gives CDR1 SGHTA, CDR2 FQGNSA. CDR3 in DNA: TGTGCCAGCAGCTTATGGATAGCGGGAGGGCGGACAGATACGCAGTATTTT. It encodes CASSLWIAGGRTDTQYF.

The gene calls are TRBV15 and TRBJ2-3, with D perhaps matching TRBD2 (6 bases). The ends were cut back, 0 bases at V and 3 bases at J, with 13 bases in the middle. Germline CDR1 LNHNV, CDR2 YYDKDF (reference sequence). The CDR3 consists of 16 residues. The CDR3 bases are TGTGCCACCAGCAGAGATATAGGAGGGAGTACAGATACGCAGTATTTT. Residues: CATSRDIGGSTDTQYF.

The J gene is TRBJ2-7, the V gene TRBV27; D is perhaps TRBD1 (6 bases). V dropped 2 bases and J dropped 4 bases, with 15 bases sitting between them. This CDR3 comprises 15 residues. Per germline, CDR1 MNHEY and CDR2 SMNVEV (reference sequence). The CDR3 coding sequence is TGTGCCAGCAGTTTAAACCGGGACACCTTGTACGAGCAGTACTTC. Its protein is CASSLNRDTLYEQYF.

The chain carries TRBV7-8 and TRBJ2-2, with 7 positions matching TRBD2. Germline V gene data show CDR1 as SGHVS and CDR2 as FQNEAQ. This CDR3 has 16 amino acids. The trim removed 1 base at V and 4 bases at J, leaving 6 bases unmatched. DNA for the CDR3: TGTGCCAGCAGCTTAGTGGGGGGGAGGGTCACCGGGGAGCTGTTTTTT. The encoded protein is CASSLVGGRVTGELFF.

The gene calls are TRBV5-5 and TRBJ1-2, with D maybe TRBD1 (5 bases). Trimming removed 2 bases from V and 0 bases from J, with 8 bases in between. The germline V gene encodes CDR1 SGHKS and CDR2 YYEKEE (reference sequence). The CDR3 sequence is 14 residues long. The CDR3: CASSLRQSNYGYTF. The CDR3 DNA sequence: TGTGCCAGCAGCTTAAGACAGTCTAACTATGGCTACACCTTC.

This rearrangement joins TRBV5-8 to TRBJ1-2; the match to TRBD1 covers 9 bases. The V gene's germline CDR1 is SGHTS and CDR2 YDEGEE. The length of the CDR3 is 13 residues. V gave up 0 bases and J gave up 6 bases; unmatched junction bases: 0. In DNA form, the CDR3 reads TGTGCCAGCAGCTTGGGGGACAGGGATGGCTACACCTTC. Its protein is CASSLGDRDGYTF. The variable domain in full, with the rest retrieved from reference TRBV5-8 and TRBJ1-2, is EAGVTQSPTHLIKTRGQQATLRCSPISGHTSVYWYQQALGLGLQFLLWYDEGEERNRGNFPPRFSGRQFPNYSSELNVNALELEDSALYLCASSLGDRDGYTFGSGTRLTVV.

In its sample, this clone was seen a few times. The chain recombines TRBV29-1 with TRBJ2-7; a weak D match, TRBD1 (5 bases). The CDR3 has 15 amino acids. The germline gives CDR1 SQVTM, CDR2 ANQGSEA. V lost 0 bases and J lost 2, with 14 bases in between. The CDR3 DNA sequence: TGCAGCGTTGAAGATACGACAGCTATCACCTACGAGCAGTACTTC. Encoded protein: CSVEDTTAITYEQYF.

The J gene is TRBJ1-4, the V gene TRBV4-2; the D is unclear. V lost 2 bases and J lost 3, with 4 bases in between. The CDR3 covers 13 residues. CDR1 is LGHNA and CDR2 is YNFKEQ in the germline V gene. This CDR3 reads CASSQTANEKLFF. The CDR3 region has the DNA TGTGCCAGCAGCCAAACAGCTAATGAAAAACTGTTTTTT.

The genes are TRBV6-5 and TRBJ2-7; D might be TRBD1 (6 bases). Trimming stripped 5 bases from V and 2 bases from J, with 13 bases between. The CDR3 spans 14 residues. Germline V gene data show CDR1 as MNHEY and CDR2 as SVGAGI. CDR3 protein: CASSPGDTPYEQYF. CDR3 DNA: TGTGCCAGCAGTCCCGGGGACACTCCCTACGAGCAGTACTTC.

The V call is TRBV29-1, the J call TRBJ2-7; TRBD1 aligns across 9 bases. After removal of 8 bases from V and 4 bases from J, the junction contained 6 bases not matched to a gene. CDR3 length equals 12 residues. CDR1 and CDR2 from the germline V gene are SQVTM and ANQGSEA. The CDR3 DNA reads as TGCAGCTATCGGGACAGGGAATACGAGCAGTACTTC. Protein: CSYRDREYEQYF.

This rearrangement joins TRBV4-1 to TRBJ2-5, with a possible D match to TRBD2 (6 bases). The germline CDR1 and CDR2 sequences are MGHRA and YSYEKL. Between the trimmed V and J ends, which lost 0 bases and 2 bases, there was a span of 10 bases. The CDR3 has 15 amino acids. The CDR3 nucleotides are TGCGCCAGCAGCCAAGAAGCGGGCTTACAAGAGACCCAGTACTTC. Amino acid sequence: CASSQEAGLQETQYF.

This clone was seen a few times. This chain links TRBV5-1 with TRBJ2-7; D may be TRBD2 (6 bases). Germline-derived CDR1 and CDR2 are SGHRS and YFSETQ. The CDR3 runs to 14 residues. Trimming removed 2 bases from V and 4 bases from J, with 13 bases in between. CDR3 protein: CASSFSGRQYEQYF. The CDR3 coding sequence is TGCGCCAGCAGCTTTAGCGGTCGGCAGTACGAGCAGTACTTC.

The chain couples TRBV10-3 to TRBJ2-1, with 9 positions matching TRBD2. CDR1 and CDR2 (germline): ENHRY, SYGVKD. CDR3 length: 14 residues. V dropped 3 bases and J dropped 7; count of bases not matched to a gene: 4. The CDR3, as DNA: TGTGCCATCAGTGAAGGCGGGAGGGGTAATGAGCAGTTCTTC. It is translated as CAISEGGRGNEQFF.

The chain carries TRBV29-1 and TRBJ2-3, with TRBD2 as a possible D gene (7 bases). Trimming took off 1 base at V and 2 bases at J, with 22 bases between the two ends. The CDR3 is 18 amino acids. CDR1 SQVTM and CDR2 ANQGSEA come from the germline V gene. Here the CDR3 DNA reads TGCAGCGTTGAAGCCTTGGGGAGGGGGGCAGTCATCACAGATACGCAGTATTTT. Amino acid sequence: CSVEALGRGAVITDTQYF.

The chain uses TRBV7-6 and TRBJ2-3; the match to TRBD1 covers 7 bases. The CDR3 consists of 16 residues. Germline assignment: CDR1 SGHVS and CDR2 FNYEAQ. Trimming took 0 bases from V and 0 from J; bases not matched to a gene: 3. CDR3 sequence reads: CASSLAGGLSTDTQYF. CDR3 DNA: TGTGCCAGCAGCTTAGCAGGGGGCCTTAGCACAGATACGCAGTATTTT.

This clone showed up just a few times. CDR3 nucleotides: TGTGCCAGCAGTTCTCCCGAACTAGCGGGAAGAAACGAGCAGTACTTC. It specifies CASSSPELAGRNEQYF. The chain is built from TRBV27 and TRBJ2-7; TRBD2 aligns across 10 bases. This CDR3 comprises 16 residues. Germline CDR1 and CDR2: MNHEY and SMNVEV (reference sequence). V lost 4 bases to trimming and J lost 5 bases; unmatched junction nucleotides: 11.

V and J are TRBV18 and TRBJ1-1; weak D call: TRBD1 (5 bases). The germline V gene has CDR1 KGHSH and CDR2 LQKENI. V was clipped by 3 bases and J by 4 bases, with 9 bases between them. CDR3 length: 13 amino acids. CDR3 in DNA: TGTGCCAGCTCACCGGTCCAGGGCACTGAAGCTTTCTTT. It encodes CASSPVQGTEAFF.

This clone occurred a few times. The chain combines TRBV2 with TRBJ2-7; 7 positions match TRBD2. The CDR3 length is 14 residues. Germline loops: CDR1 SNHLY, CDR2 FYNNEI. Germline trimming cut 3 bases from V and 1 base from J; bases unmatched to any gene: 3. The CDR3 bases are TGTGCCAGCAGTGACCGGGAGGTTTCCTACGAGCAGTACTTC. Translating it yields CASSDREVSYEQYF.